The entry that follows covers one TCR beta chain sequence. Its specificity is not known. A much larger clone lies one base from this, so it may be a read error. One entry per CDR3 protein results from TCRdb running MiXCR on the 5' RACE reads. The repertoire holds more than 60,000 distinct CDR3 sequences, 3% to 4% seen once, with 2.2% in the top ten. This sample was included in a study of neurological immune-mediated disorders. Regarding the study as a whole: Private repertoires in all groups were suggested, as expanded clones shared no CDR3 amino acid sequences across subjects.

The V gene lost 0 bases and the J gene lost 9 bases, with 6 bases spanning the gap. CDR3 length equals 12 residues. Germline CDR1 is LGHNA and CDR2 is YNFKEQ. Sequenced input: PBMCs. The receptor comes from a woman in her fifties or sixties with multiple sclerosis. This sequence joins TRBV4-2 and TRBJ2-1; D call uncertain. The CDR3, as DNA: TGTGCCAGCAGCCAAGATTCCATTGAGCAGTTCTTC. Translated, it gives CASSQDSIEQFF.